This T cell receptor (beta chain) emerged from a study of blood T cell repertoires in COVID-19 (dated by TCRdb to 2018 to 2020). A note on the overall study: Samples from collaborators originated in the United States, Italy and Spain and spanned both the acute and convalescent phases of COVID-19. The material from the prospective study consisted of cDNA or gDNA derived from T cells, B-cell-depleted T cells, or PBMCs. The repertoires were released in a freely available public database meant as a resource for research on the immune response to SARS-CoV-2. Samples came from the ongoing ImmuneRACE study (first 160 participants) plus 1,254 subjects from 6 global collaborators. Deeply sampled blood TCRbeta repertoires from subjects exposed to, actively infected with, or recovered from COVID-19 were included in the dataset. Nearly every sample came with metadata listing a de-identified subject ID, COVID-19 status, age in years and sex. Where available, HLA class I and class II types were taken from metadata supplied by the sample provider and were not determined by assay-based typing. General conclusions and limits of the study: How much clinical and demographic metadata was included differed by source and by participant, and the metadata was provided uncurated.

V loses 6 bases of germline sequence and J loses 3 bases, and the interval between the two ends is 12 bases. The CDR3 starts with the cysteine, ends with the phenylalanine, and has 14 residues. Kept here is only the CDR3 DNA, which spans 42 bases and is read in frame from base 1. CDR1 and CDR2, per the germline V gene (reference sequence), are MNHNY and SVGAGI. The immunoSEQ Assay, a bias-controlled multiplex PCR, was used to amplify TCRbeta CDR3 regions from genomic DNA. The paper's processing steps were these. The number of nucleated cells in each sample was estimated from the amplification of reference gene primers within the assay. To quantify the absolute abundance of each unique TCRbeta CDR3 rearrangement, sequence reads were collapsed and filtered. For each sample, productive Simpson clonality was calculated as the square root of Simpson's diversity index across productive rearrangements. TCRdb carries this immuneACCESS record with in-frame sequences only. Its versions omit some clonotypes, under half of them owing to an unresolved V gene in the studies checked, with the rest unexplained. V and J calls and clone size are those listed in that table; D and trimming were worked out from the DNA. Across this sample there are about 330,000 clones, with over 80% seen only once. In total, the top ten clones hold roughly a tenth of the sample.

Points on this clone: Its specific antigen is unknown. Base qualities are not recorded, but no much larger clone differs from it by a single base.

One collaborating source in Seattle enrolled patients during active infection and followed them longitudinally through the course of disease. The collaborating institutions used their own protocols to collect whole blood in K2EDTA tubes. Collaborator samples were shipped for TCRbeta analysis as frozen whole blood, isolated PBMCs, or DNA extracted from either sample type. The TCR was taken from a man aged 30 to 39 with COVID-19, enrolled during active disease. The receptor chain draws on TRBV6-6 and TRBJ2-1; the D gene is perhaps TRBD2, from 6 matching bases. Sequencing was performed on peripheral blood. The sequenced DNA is TGTGCCAGCAGGGGGGACTCCCTCTACAATGAGCAGTTCTTC. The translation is CASRGDSLYNEQFF.